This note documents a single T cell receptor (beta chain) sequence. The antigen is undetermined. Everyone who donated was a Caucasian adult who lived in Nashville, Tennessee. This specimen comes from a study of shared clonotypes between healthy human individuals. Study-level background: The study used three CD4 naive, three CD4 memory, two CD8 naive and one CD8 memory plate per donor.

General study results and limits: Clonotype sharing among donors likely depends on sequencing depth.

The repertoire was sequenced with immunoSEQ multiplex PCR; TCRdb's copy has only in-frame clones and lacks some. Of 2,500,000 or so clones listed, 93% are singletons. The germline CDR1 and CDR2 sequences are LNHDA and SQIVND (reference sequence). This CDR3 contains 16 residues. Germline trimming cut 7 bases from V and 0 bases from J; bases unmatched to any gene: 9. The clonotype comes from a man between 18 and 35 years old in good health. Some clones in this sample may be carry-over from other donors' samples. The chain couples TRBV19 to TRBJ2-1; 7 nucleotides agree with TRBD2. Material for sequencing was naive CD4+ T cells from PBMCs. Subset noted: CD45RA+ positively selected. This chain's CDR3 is CASKKSGASSYNEQFF. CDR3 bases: TGTGCCAGTAAAAAAAGCGGGGCGAGCTCCTACAATGAGCAGTTCTTC.